The 18 T cell receptor beta chains in this list originate from one sample, sequenced in a study of shared clonotypes between healthy human individuals. Assay: immunoSEQ multiplex PCR; the TCRdb copy retains only in-frame clones and omits some. This table has around 2,100,000 clones, 85% to 95% appearing once. CD45RO-negative cells were positively selected for CCR7, leaving out terminally differentiated effector memory CD45RA+ cells. Sequencing was done on a sample of naive CD8+ T cells sorted from blood. These receptor sequences come from a young man in good health.

The J gene is TRBJ2-7, the V gene TRBV5-1; possible D gene TRBD1, 6 bases. Trimming took off 4 bases at V and 6 bases at J, with 14 bases between the two ends. The CDR3 spans 13 residues. Germline assignment: CDR1 SGHRS and CDR2 YFSETQ. The CDR3, as DNA: TGCGCCAGCAGCACGGACAGACGGGGCGAGCAGTACTTC. This sequence encodes CASSTDRRGEQYF. The complete variable domain, with remaining parts taken from reference TRBV5-1 and TRBJ2-7, reads KAGVTQTPRYLIKTRGQQVTLSCSPISGHRSVSWYQQTPGQGLQFLFEYFSETQRNKGNFPGRFSGRQFSNSRSEMNVSTLELGDSALYLCASSTDRRGEQYFGPGTRLTVT.

This sequence joins TRBV7-9 and TRBJ2-7; TRBD1 might be the D (6 bases). The germline V and J ends were trimmed by 5 bases and 12 bases, with 20 bases remaining between them. This CDR3 comprises 13 residues. Germline lookup yields CDR1 SEHNR and CDR2 FQNEAQ (reference sequence). The CDR3 DNA is TGTGCCAGCAGCCCCCCAGGGGATGGTGCGGTGTACTTC. It yields the protein CASSPPGDGAVYF.

This clone was seen once. The chain uses TRBV19 and TRBJ1-2; 12 bases agree with TRBD1. J was trimmed by 3 bases and V by 3 bases; bases with no gene match: 11. Germline V gene sequence: CDR1 LNHDA, CDR2 SQIVND (reference sequence). The CDR3 is made up of 18 amino acids. The CDR3 here is CASSIWWDRGRPDYGYTF. CDR3 nucleotide sequence: TGTGCCAGTAGTATTTGGTGGGACAGGGGGCGCCCGGACTATGGCTACACCTTC.

The chain carries TRBV27 and TRBJ2-3, with 8 bases lining up with TRBD2. The CDR3 sequence is 15 residues long. The germline V gene encodes CDR1 MNHEY and CDR2 SMNVEV (reference sequence). The J segment lost 1 base and the V segment lost 6 bases, leaving 6 bases of the junction unmatched. DNA for the CDR3: TGTGCCAGCAGGGGACTAGTTAGGGGCACAGATACGCAGTATTTT. Protein sequence: CASRGLVRGTDTQYF.

CDR3 coding DNA: TGTGCCAGCAGCTTGGTCGCCGGAGGTTCACCCCTCCACTTT. This translates into CASSLVAGGSPLHF. The rearrangement joins TRBV5-5 to TRBJ1-6; unclear D gene. CDR1 SGHKS and CDR2 YYEKEE come from the germline V gene (reference sequence). V dropped 0 bases and J dropped 9 bases, with 10 bases sitting between them. This CDR3 has 14 residues.

The chain recombines TRBV5-4 with TRBJ2-7; a possible D gene is TRBD1 (5 bases). V was pared by 4 bases and J by 3 bases, with 11 bases between. From germline, CDR1 is SGHNT and CDR2 YYREEE (reference sequence). The CDR3 extends over 13 amino acids. The CDR3 nucleotides read TGTGCCAGCAGCCCGGCTGACAGCTACGAGCAGTACTTC. It yields the protein CASSPADSYEQYF. Full variable domain (remainder filled in from reference TRBV5-4 and TRBJ2-7): ETGVTQSPTHLIKTRGQQVTLRCSSQSGHNTVSWYQQALGQGPQFIFQYYREEENGRGNFPPRFSGLQFPNYSSELNVNALELDDSALYLCASSPADSYEQYFGPGTRLTVT.

As to this clone: Additional DNA sequences in this sample encode the identical CDR3. This rearrangement joins TRBV27 to TRBJ1-1; D not resolved. Germline V gives CDR1 MNHEY, CDR2 SMNVEV (reference sequence). The CDR3 has 13 residues. Between the trimmed V and J ends, which lost 3 bases and 1 base, there was a span of 6 bases. In DNA form, the CDR3 reads TGTGCCAGCAGTTTGGTGGGGAACACTGAAGCTTTCTTT. Residues: CASSLVGNTEAFF.

Points on this clone: Other DNA sequences in the sample encode the same CDR3. The chain joins TRBV11-2 to TRBJ2-7; possible D gene TRBD2, 5 bases. The germline V gene encodes CDR1 SGHAT and CDR2 FQNNGV. V was clipped by 3 bases and J by 3 bases, with 6 bases between them. The CDR3 consists of 12 residues. CDR3 region: CASSFRGYEQYF. The CDR3 DNA sequence: TGTGCCAGCAGCTTTCGGGGCTACGAGCAGTACTTC.

The chain couples TRBV9 to TRBJ2-2; tentatively, D is TRBD1 or TRBD2 (5 bases each). CDR3 length equals 16 residues. Germline loops: CDR1 SGDLS, CDR2 YYNGEE. V was pared by 3 bases and J by 7 bases, with 19 bases between. The CDR3 loop is CASSAPGTPLFGELFF. CDR3 nucleotides: TGTGCCAGCAGCGCACCCGGGACCCCCTTGTTCGGGGAGCTGTTTTTT.

Regarding this clone: Within the sample, other DNA sequences also encode this same CDR3. The chain carries TRBV13 and TRBJ2-5, with D perhaps matching TRBD1 or TRBD2 (5 bases each). V lost 1 base and J lost 3, with 6 bases in between. CDR1 is PRHDT and CDR2 is FYEKMQ in the germline V gene (reference sequence). The CDR3 covers 13 residues. DNA for the CDR3: TGTGCCAGCAGCTTAGTGGGGGAAGAGACCCAGTACTTC. Encoded protein: CASSLVGEETQYF. The whole variable domain, remainder taken from reference TRBV13 and TRBJ2-5, is AAGVIQSPRHLIKEKRETATLKCYPIPRHDTVYWYQQGPGQDPQFLISFYEKMQSDKGSIPDRFSAQQFSDYHSELNMSSLELGDSALYFCASSLVGEETQYFGPGTRLLVL.

This chain links TRBV7-8 with TRBJ2-3; the match to TRBD2 covers 12 bases. V was pared by 5 bases and J by 1 base, with 10 bases of the junction left unmatched. Germline values: CDR1 SGHVS, CDR2 FQNEAQ. This CDR3 region has 18 residues. CDR3: CASSPPLAGGPGTDTQYF. DNA of the CDR3: TGTGCCAGCAGCCCACCGCTAGCGGGAGGGCCAGGCACAGATACGCAGTATTTT.

This chain uses TRBV19 with TRBJ1-5; TRBD1 matches 8 bases. Germline assignment: CDR1 LNHDA and CDR2 SQIVND (reference sequence). The CDR3 sequence is 15 residues long. V lost 5 bases and J lost 5; bases outside the gene matches: 8. For the CDR3, the DNA is TGTGCCAGTAGTCATACGGACAGGGTCGATCAGCCCCAGCATTTT. It translates to CASSHTDRVDQPQHF.

The gene calls are TRBV9 and TRBJ2-5; 11 positions agree with TRBD2. The end of the DNA aligns better with TRBJ2-7, so the J call may be wrong. The CDR3 totals 14 residues. Germline V gives CDR1 SGDLS, CDR2 YYNGEE. CDR3 sequence (DNA): TGTGCCAGCAGCCCTAGCGGGAGGTTGGACGAGCAGTACTTC. Residues: CASSPSGRLDEQYF.

This chain joins TRBV2 and TRBJ1-1; weak D call: TRBD1 (5 bases). There are 16 residues in the CDR3. Germline CDR1 reads SNHLY; CDR2 reads FYNNEI. Trimming left V 2 bases short and J 0 bases short, with 13 bases between. The CDR3 coding sequence is TGTGCCAGCAGTGAACCGACGGGACCTATGAACACTGAAGCTTTCTTT. It encodes CASSEPTGPMNTEAFF.

This chain joins TRBV19 and TRBJ2-2; D not resolved. Germline CDR1 LNHDA, CDR2 SQIVND (reference sequence). There are 11 residues in the CDR3. Trimming took off 5 bases at V and 10 bases at J, with 8 bases between the two ends. The CDR3: CASSALEELFF. The DNA of the CDR3 is TGTGCCAGTAGTGCTTTAGAGGAGCTGTTTTTT.

The rearrangement uses TRBV27 and TRBJ2-7; a weak D match, TRBD1 (5 bases). Germline loops: CDR1 MNHEY, CDR2 SMNVEV (reference sequence). Trimming pared 5 bases from V and 3 bases from J, leaving 8 bases between. The CDR3 totals 12 residues. In nucleotides, the CDR3 is TGTGCCAGCAGTAAAGGGGTCTACGAGCAGTACTTC. It yields the protein CASSKGVYEQYF.

The J gene is TRBJ2-7, the V gene TRBV10-3; TRBD2 agrees at 11 bases. The CDR3 sequence is 15 residues long. Losses at the gene ends were 9 bases for V and 0 bases for J; bases not matched to a gene: 7. Germline loops: CDR1 ENHRY, CDR2 SYGVKD. CDR3 residues: CAIGGTSGVSYEQYF. The CDR3 DNA sequence: TGTGCCATAGGAGGGACTAGCGGAGTCTCCTACGAGCAGTACTTC.

On this clone: A read error may account for a junction end that differs from germline. This chain links TRBV19 with TRBJ2-1, with D maybe TRBD2 (6 bases). CDR1 LNHDA and CDR2 SQIVND come from the germline V gene (reference sequence). This CDR3 has 14 amino acids. The CDR3 sequence is CASSPGEGYNEQFF. Written as DNA, the CDR3 is TGTGCGAGTAGTCCGGGGGAAGGCTACAATGAGCAGTTCTTC.